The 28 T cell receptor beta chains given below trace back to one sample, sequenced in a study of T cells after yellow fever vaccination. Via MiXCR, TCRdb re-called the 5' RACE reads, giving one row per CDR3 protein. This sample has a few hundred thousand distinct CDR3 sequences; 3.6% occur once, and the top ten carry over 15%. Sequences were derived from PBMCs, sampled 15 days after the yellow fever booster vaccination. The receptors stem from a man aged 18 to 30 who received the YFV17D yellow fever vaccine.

CDR3 residues: CSARDRWAGNEQFF. Written as DNA, the CDR3 is TGCAGTGCTAGAGATCGATGGGCAGGCAATGAGCAGTTCTTC. The chain links TRBV20-1 to TRBJ2-1; D ambiguous. With 0 bases removed from V and 6 bases from J, the gap between germline ends came to 12 bases. Germline CDR1 and CDR2: DFQATT and SNEGSKA (reference sequence). The CDR3 has 14 amino acids.

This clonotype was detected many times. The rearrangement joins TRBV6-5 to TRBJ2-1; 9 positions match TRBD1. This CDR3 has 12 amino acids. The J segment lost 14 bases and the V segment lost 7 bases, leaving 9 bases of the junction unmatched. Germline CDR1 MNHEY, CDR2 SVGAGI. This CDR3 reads CASNKDRGYEFF. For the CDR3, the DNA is TGTGCCAGCAACAAAGACAGGGGGTACGAGTTCTTC.

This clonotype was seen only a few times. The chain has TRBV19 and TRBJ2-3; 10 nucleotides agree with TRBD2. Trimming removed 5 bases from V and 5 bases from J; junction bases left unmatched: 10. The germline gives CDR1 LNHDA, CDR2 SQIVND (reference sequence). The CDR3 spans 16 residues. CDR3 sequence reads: CASSPTWTSGVDTQYF. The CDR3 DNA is TGTGCCAGTAGTCCGACTTGGACTAGCGGCGTAGATACGCAGTATTTT. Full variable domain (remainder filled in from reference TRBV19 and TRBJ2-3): DGGITQSPKYLFRKEGQNVTLSCEQNLNHDAMYWYRQDPGQGLRLIYYSQIVNDFQKGDIAEGYSVSREKKESFPLTVTSAQKNPTAFYLCASSPTWTSGVDTQYFGPGTRLTVL.

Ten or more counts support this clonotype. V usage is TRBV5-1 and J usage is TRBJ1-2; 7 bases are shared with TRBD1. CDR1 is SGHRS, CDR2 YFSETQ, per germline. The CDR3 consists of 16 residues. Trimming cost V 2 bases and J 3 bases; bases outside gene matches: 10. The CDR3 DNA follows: TGCGCCAGCAGCTTAGGAGGGGGCGAGCTCGACTATGGCTACACCTTC. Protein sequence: CASSLGGGELDYGYTF.

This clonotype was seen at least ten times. CDR3 nucleotides: TGTGCCAGCAGCTGGGGACAGGGGTTTGAGACCCAGTACTTC. This sequence encodes CASSWGQGFETQYF. This chain connects TRBV7-8 to TRBJ2-5; 10 bases line up with TRBD1. The CDR3 loop spans 14 amino acids. V shed 4 bases, J shed 5 bases, and the junction held 4 bases outside the gene matches. CDR1 SGHVS and CDR2 FQNEAQ come from the germline V gene.

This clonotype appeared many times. In nucleotides, the CDR3 is TGCGCCAGCAGCTTGGCCCCCTCGAGGAGCGGGGGGCTCGAGACCCAGTACTTC. Translated, it gives CASSLAPSRSGGLETQYF. The V and J genes are TRBV5-1 and TRBJ2-5; TRBD2 matches 9 bases. After removal of 0 bases from V and 5 bases from J, the junction contained 14 bases not matched to a gene. Germline V gene lookup returns CDR1 SGHRS and CDR2 YFSETQ. There are 18 residues in the CDR3.

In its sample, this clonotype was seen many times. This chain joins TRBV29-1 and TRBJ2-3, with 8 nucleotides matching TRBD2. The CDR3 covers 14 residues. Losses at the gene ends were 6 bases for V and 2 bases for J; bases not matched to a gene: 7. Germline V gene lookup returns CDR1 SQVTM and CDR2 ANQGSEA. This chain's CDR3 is CSVGTGGNTDTQYF. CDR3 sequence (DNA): TGCAGCGTGGGGACGGGGGGGAACACAGATACGCAGTATTTT.

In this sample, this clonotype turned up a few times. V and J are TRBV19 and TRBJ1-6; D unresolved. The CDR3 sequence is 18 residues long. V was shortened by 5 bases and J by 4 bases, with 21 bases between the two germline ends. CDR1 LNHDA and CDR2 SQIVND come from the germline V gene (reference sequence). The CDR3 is CASSGPSWEGLYNSPLHF. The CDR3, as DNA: TGTGCCAGTAGTGGCCCCTCTTGGGAAGGGCTTTATAATTCACCCCTCCACTTT.

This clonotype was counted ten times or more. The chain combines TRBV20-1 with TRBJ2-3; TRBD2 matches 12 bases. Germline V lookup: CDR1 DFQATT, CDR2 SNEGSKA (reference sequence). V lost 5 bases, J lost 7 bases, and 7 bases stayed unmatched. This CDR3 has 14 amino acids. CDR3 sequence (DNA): TGCAGTGCTTGGCTAGCGGGGGGGTATTATACGCAGTATTTT. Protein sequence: CSAWLAGGYYTQYF.

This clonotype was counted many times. CDR3: CSARDLGASSGYTF. DNA of the CDR3: TGCAGTGCTAGAGATCTGGGGGCGTCTTCCGGCTACACCTTC. The chain employs TRBV20-1 and TRBJ1-2; D is perhaps TRBD1 (6 bases). The V and J ends lost 0 bases and 8 bases respectively, with 16 bases between them. Germline-derived CDR1 and CDR2 are DFQATT and SNEGSKA (reference sequence). The CDR3 loop spans 14 amino acids.

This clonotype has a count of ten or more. CDR3: CASSLFQGDYNEQFF. DNA for the CDR3: TGTGCCAGCAGCTTGTTTCAGGGGGACTACAATGAGCAGTTCTTC. The V call is TRBV5-6, the J call TRBJ2-1; TRBD1 aligns across 7 bases. The CDR3 contains 15 residues. Germline lookup yields CDR1 SGHDT and CDR2 YYEEEE. The J segment lost 3 bases and the V segment lost 1 base, leaving 4 bases of the junction unmatched.

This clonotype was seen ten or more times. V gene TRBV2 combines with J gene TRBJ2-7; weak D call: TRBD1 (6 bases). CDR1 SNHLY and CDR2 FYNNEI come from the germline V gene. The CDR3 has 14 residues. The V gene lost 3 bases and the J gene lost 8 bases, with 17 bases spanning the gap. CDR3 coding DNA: TGTGCCAGCAGTGATGTGGGGGCCGGCTTGAAGCAGTACTTC. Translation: CASSDVGAGLKQYF.

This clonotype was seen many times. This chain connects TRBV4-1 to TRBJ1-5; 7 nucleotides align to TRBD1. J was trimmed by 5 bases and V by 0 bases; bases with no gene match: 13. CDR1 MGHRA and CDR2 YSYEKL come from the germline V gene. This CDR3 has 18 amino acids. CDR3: CASSQDWTQTGIYQPQHF. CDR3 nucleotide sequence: TGCGCCAGCAGCCAAGATTGGACGCAGACAGGGATCTATCAGCCCCAGCATTTT.

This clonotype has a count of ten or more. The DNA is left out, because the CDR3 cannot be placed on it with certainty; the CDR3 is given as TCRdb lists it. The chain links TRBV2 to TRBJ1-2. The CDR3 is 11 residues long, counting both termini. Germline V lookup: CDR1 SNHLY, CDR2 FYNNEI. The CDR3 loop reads CASSSGYGYTF.

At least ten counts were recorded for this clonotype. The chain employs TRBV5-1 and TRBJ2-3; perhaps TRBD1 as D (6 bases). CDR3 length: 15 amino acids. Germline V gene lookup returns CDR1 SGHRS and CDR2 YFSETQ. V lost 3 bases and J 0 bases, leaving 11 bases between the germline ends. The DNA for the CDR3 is TGCGCCAGCAGCTATCGGACAGATAGCACAGATACGCAGTATTTT. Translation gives CASSYRTDSTDTQYF.

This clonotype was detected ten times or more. The CDR3 loop is CASSPPPTGYNEQFF. The CDR3 region has the DNA TGTGCCAGCAGCCCCCCCCCGACAGGGTACAATGAGCAGTTCTTC. The chain uses TRBV7-6 and TRBJ2-1; 7 bases match TRBD1. This CDR3 contains 15 residues. The junction had 8 bases not matched to a gene; V was cut back by 5 bases and J by 4 bases. Germline-derived CDR1 and CDR2 are SGHVS and FNYEAQ.

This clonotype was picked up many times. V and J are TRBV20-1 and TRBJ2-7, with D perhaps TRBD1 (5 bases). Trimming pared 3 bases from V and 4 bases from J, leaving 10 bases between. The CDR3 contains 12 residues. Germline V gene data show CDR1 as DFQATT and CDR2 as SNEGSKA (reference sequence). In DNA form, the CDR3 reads TGCAGTGCTAGGGGCAGGGCATACGAGCAGTACTTC. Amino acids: CSARGRAYEQYF.

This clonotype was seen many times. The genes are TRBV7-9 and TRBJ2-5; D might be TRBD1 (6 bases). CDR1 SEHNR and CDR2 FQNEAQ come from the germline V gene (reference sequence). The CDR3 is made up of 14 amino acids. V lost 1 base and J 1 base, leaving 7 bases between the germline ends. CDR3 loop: CASSLVGAQETQYF. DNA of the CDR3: TGTGCCAGCAGCTTAGTGGGGGCCCAAGAGACCCAGTACTTC.

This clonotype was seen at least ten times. CDR3 protein: CASTDRAQETQYF. The CDR3 DNA is TGTGCCAGCACAGACAGGGCCCAAGAGACCCAGTACTTC. V is TRBV2 and J is TRBJ2-5; TRBD1 aligns across 7 bases. The CDR3 runs to 13 residues. Germline V gene sequence: CDR1 SNHLY, CDR2 FYNNEI. V shed 7 bases, J shed 1 base, and the junction held 3 bases outside the gene matches.

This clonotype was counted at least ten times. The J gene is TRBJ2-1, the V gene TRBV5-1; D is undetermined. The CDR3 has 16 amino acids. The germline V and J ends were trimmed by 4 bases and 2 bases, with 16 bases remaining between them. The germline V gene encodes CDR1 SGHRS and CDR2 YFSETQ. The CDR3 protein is CASSLRPPPPYNEQFF. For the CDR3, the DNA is TGCGCCAGCAGCCTACGACCCCCTCCCCCCTACAATGAGCAGTTCTTC.

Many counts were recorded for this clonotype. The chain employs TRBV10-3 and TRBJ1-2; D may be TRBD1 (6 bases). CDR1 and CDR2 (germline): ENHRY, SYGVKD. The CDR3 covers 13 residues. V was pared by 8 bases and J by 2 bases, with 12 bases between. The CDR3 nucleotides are TGTGCCATCTCTTTGGGGGCCAACTATGGCTACACCTTC. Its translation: CAISLGANYGYTF.

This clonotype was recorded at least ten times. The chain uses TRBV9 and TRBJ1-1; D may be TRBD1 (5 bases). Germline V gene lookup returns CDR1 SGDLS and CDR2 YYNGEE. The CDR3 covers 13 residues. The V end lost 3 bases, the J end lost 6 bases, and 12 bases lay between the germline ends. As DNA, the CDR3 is TGTGCCAGCAGCGGCGAGGGGTCTCCTGAAGCTTTCTTT. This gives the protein CASSGEGSPEAFF.

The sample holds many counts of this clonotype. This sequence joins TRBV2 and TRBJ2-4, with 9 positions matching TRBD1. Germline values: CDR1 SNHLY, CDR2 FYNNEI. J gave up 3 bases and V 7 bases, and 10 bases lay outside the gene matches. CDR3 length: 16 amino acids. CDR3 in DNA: TGTGCCAGCATGGTCGGGACAGGGTTCGGCAAAAACATTCAGTACTTC. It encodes CASMVGTGFGKNIQYF.

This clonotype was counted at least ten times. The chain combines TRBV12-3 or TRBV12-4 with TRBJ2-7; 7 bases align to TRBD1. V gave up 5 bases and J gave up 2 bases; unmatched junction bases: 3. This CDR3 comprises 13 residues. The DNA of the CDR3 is TGTGCCAGCAGTAGGGACAGCACCTACGAGCAGTACGTC. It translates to CASSRDSTYEQYV.

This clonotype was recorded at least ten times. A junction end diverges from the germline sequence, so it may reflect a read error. The CDR3 region has the DNA TGTGCCAGCAGCGACGACGCGTCGACAGCTACATTT. This codes for CASSDDASTATF. This chain links TRBV3-1 with TRBJ1-1, with D maybe TRBD1 (5 bases). This CDR3 is built from 12 residues. Germline-derived CDR1 and CDR2 are LGHDT and YNNKEL (reference sequence).

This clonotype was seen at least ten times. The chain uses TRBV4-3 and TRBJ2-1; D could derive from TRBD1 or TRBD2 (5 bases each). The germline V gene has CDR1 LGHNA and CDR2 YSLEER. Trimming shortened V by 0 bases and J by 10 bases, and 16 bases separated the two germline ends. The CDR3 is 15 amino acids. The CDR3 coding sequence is TGCGCCAGCAGCCAAGATAGCCAGGGACGTGGGGAGCAGTTCTTC. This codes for CASSQDSQGRGEQFF.

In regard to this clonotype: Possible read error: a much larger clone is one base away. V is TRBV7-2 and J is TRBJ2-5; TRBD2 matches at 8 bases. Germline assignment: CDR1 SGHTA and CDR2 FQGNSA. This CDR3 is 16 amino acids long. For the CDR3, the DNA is TGTCCCAGCAGCTCCTCGGGTAGCGGGGCCCAAGAGACCCAGTACTTC. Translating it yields CPSSSSGSGAQETQYF.

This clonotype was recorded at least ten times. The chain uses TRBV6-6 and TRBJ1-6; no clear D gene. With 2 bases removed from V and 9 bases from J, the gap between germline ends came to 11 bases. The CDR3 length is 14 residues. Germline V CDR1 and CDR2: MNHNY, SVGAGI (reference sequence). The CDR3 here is CASSYGERGSPLHF. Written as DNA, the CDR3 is TGTGCCAGCAGTTACGGGGAGAGAGGTTCACCCCTCCACTTT.